The 17 T cell receptor beta chains below come from one sample, sequenced in a study of identical twins. From the 5' RACE reads, TCRdb called clonotypes with MiXCR, one entry per CDR3 protein. The sample lists about 920,000 distinct CDR3 sequences; approximately 13% were seen once. These data also featured in a second study, about yellow fever vaccine responses in identical twins.

Sequenced sample: PBMCs. The receptors stem from a woman in her late teens or twenties in good health.

In its sample, this clonotype was seen a few times. V gene TRBV24-1 combines with J gene TRBJ2-1; TRBD1 agrees at 8 bases. Trimming took 0 bases from V and 10 from J; bases not matched to a gene: 1. CDR1 and CDR2 (germline): KGHDR, SFDVKD. CDR3 length: 13 residues. The CDR3 DNA reads as TGTGCCACCAGTGATTTGCGACAGGGGGAGCAGTTCTTC. Protein sequence: CATSDLRQGEQFF.

This clonotype was counted only a few times. The CDR3 protein is CASSHKQGNTGELFF. In DNA form, the CDR3 reads TGTGCCAGCAGCCATAAACAGGGGAACACCGGGGAGCTGTTTTTT. This chain joins TRBV3-1 and TRBJ2-2, with TRBD1 as a possible D gene (6 bases). With 3 bases removed from V and 1 base from J, the gap between germline ends came to 9 bases. CDR3 length equals 15 residues. The germline V gene has CDR1 LGHDT and CDR2 YNNKEL (reference sequence).

This clonotype was counted only a few times. The chain has TRBV4-1 and TRBJ2-7; TRBD2 aligns across 7 bases. V was clipped by 0 bases and J by 0 bases; unmatched bases: 2. The germline V gene encodes CDR1 MGHRA and CDR2 YSYEKL. The CDR3 is 15 amino acids. The CDR3 bases are TGCGCCAGCAGCCAAGAAGCGGGGATCTCCTACGAGCAGTACTTC. Translating gives CASSQEAGISYEQYF.

This chain links TRBV28 with TRBJ2-1; TRBD2 matches 8 bases. J gave up 5 bases and V 7 bases, and 13 bases lay outside the gene matches. This CDR3 has 16 residues. CDR1 is MDHEN and CDR2 is SYDVKM in the germline V gene. In nucleotides, the CDR3 is TGTGCCAGCACCGACGGACGGGGGGGCTTTGACAATGAGCAGTTCTTC. Amino acids: CASTDGRGGFDNEQFF. The full variable domain, with the rest looked up from reference TRBV28 and TRBJ2-1, is DVKVTQSSRYLVKRTGEKVFLECVQDMDHENMFWYRQDPGLGLRLIYFSYDVKMKEKGDIPEGYSVSREKKERFSLILESASTNQTSMYLCASTDGRGGFDNEQFFGPGTRLTVL.

This clonotype was recorded many times. The rearrangement uses TRBV12-3 or TRBV12-4 and TRBJ1-3, with D perhaps TRBD1 (5 bases). Trimming pared 8 bases from V and 4 bases from J, leaving 18 bases between. This CDR3 has 15 residues. The CDR3 is CASGSGGRVGNTIYF. CDR3 nucleotides: TGTGCCAGCGGAAGTGGGGGTCGTGTCGGAAACACCATATATTTT.

This clonotype was detected only a few times. The rearrangement uses TRBV27 and TRBJ2-6; D not resolved. In germline, CDR1 is MNHEY, CDR2 SMNVEV (reference sequence). V lost 2 bases and J 0 bases, leaving 5 bases between the germline ends. The CDR3 spans 15 residues. The CDR3 sequence: CASSLSLSGANVLTF. For the CDR3, the DNA is TGTGCCAGCAGTTTAAGCCTCTCTGGGGCCAACGTCCTGACTTTC.

This clonotype was recorded many times. The chain uses TRBV10-3 and TRBJ2-5; D possibly uses TRBD1 or TRBD2 (5 bases each). Germline CDR1 reads ENHRY; CDR2 reads SYGVKD. The CDR3 covers 13 residues. V lost 7 bases and J 1 base, leaving 10 bases between the germline ends. The CDR3 reads CAINAGTQETQYF. CDR3 bases: TGTGCCATCAACGCAGGGACCCAAGAGACCCAGTACTTC.

This sequence joins TRBV11-3 and TRBJ1-1; TRBD1 aligns across 7 bases. The CDR3 runs to 14 residues. The germline V gene encodes CDR1 SGHNT and CDR2 YENEEA. V gave up 1 base and J gave up 6 bases; unmatched junction bases: 5. The DNA of the CDR3 is TGTGCCAGCAGCTTAGGGACAGGCGGTGCTGAAGCTTTCTTT. It yields the protein CASSLGTGGAEAFF.

This clonotype was recorded a few times. In nucleotides, the CDR3 is TGTGCCACCAGTGATCCGGCTAGCGGGGATTACAATGAGCAGTTCTTC. Protein product: CATSDPASGDYNEQFF. V gene TRBV24-1 combines with J gene TRBJ2-1; TRBD2 agrees at 9 bases. There are 16 residues in the CDR3. J lost 4 bases, V lost 3 bases, and 6 bases had no gene match. The germline V gene has CDR1 KGHDR and CDR2 SFDVKD.

The chain links TRBV4-1 to TRBJ2-1; TRBD2 agrees at 12 bases. CDR1 is MGHRA and CDR2 is YSYEKL in the germline V gene. This CDR3 comprises 19 residues. The ends lost 1 base at V and 6 bases at J; junction bases unmatched: 13. CDR3: CASSQVLSTSGSKGNEQFF. The DNA for the CDR3 is TGCGCCAGCAGCCAAGTTCTGTCGACTAGCGGGAGTAAAGGCAATGAGCAGTTCTTC.

The V call is TRBV20-1, the J call TRBJ2-3; 8 bases agree with TRBD2. The CDR3 length is 16 residues. Germline CDR1 and CDR2: DFQATT and SNEGSKA (reference sequence). With V trimmed by 0 bases and J by 3 bases, 8 bases remained unmatched. The CDR3 loop is CSARDFSGRNTDTQYF. The CDR3 DNA sequence: TGCAGTGCTAGAGATTTCAGCGGGAGAAATACAGATACGCAGTATTTT.

This clonotype was recorded a few times. The chain has TRBV5-1 and TRBJ2-7; a weak D match, TRBD2 (6 bases). This CDR3 region has 15 residues. CDR1 and CDR2 from the germline V gene are SGHRS and YFSETQ. Trimming left V 0 bases short and J 2 bases short, with 12 bases between. CDR3 coding DNA: TGCGCCAGCAGCTTGGGGGTTGGAGGGACCTACGAGCAGTACGTC. Its translation: CASSLGVGGTYEQYV.

The chain combines TRBV29-1 with TRBJ2-5; no firm D call. The CDR3 totals 12 residues. Trimming stripped 1 base from V and 4 bases from J, with 7 bases between. Germline CDR1 and CDR2: SQVTM and ANQGSEA. CDR3 DNA: TGCAGCGTTGAAGGGGTTGGAGAGACCCAGTACTTC. Its translation is CSVEGVGETQYF.

This clonotype was counted a few times. V usage is TRBV28 and J usage is TRBJ2-7; 9 bases map to TRBD1. The CDR3 runs to 15 residues. Germline CDR1 and CDR2: MDHEN and SYDVKM. V lost 2 bases and J lost 9; bases outside the gene matches: 11. The CDR3 DNA is TGTGCCAGCAGTTTACCCTCAACAGGGGGCGGTTGGCAGTACTTC. It specifies CASSLPSTGGGWQYF.

The rearrangement uses TRBV12-3 or TRBV12-4 and TRBJ1-4, with TRBD1 as a possible D gene (5 bases). This CDR3 comprises 13 residues. The V end was cut by 7 bases, the J end by 11 bases, with 17 bases between. The DNA of the CDR3 is TGTGCCAGCACCGAACTCGGGGCGAGGAAACTGTTTTTT. It specifies CASTELGARKLFF.

The chain recombines TRBV2 with TRBJ2-3; 11 bases are a match to TRBD2. V shed 9 bases and J 3 bases; nucleotides not matched to a gene: 14. The V gene's germline CDR1 is SNHLY and CDR2 FYNNEI. The CDR3 runs to 17 residues. The CDR3, as DNA: TGTGCCAGAAAACTAGCGGGAGTGTCCGAGTCGACAGATACGCAGTATTTT. Translated, it gives CARKLAGVSESTDTQYF.

This clonotype showed up just a few times. A junction end diverges from the germline sequence, so it may reflect a read error. The J gene is TRBJ1-2, the V gene TRBV20-1; possibly TRBD1 for D (5 bases). Germline lookup yields CDR1 DFQATT and CDR2 SNEGSKA (reference sequence). The CDR3 runs 13 residues. The CDR3 loop is CSARAGGNFGYTF. Written as DNA, the CDR3 is TGCAGTGCTAGAGCCGGGGGGAACTTTGGCTACACCTTC.